Presented here are 10 T cell receptor beta chains from one specimen sequenced in a study of vaccination effects on CD4 cells after COVID-19. Sequenced by immunoSEQ multiplex PCR; TCRdb stores in-frame clones only, minus some. This sample has roughly 59,000 clones, with just under 80% found just once. Antigen-specific CD4+ T cells were first expanded with viral peptide pools by the ViraFEST assay and only then sequenced. Following culture for ten to eleven days, CD4+ T cells were isolated. Each person got two doses of an mRNA SARS-CoV-2 vaccine, BNT162b2 or mRNA-1273. Their target antigens are unknown. This specimen was CD4+ T cells from PBMCs cultured with HCoV-OC43 spike peptides, taken after COVID-19 vaccination. Documented subset: HCoV-OC43 spike overlapping peptide pool stimulation. The receptors here all came from a human donor who received a COVID-19 vaccine.

This chain connects TRBV29-1 to TRBJ1-2; 7 nucleotides line up with TRBD1. The CDR3 extends over 14 amino acids. Germline values: CDR1 SQVTM, CDR2 ANQGSEA. Losses at the gene ends were 3 bases for V and 0 bases for J; bases not matched to a gene: 4. CDR3 region: CSVDRGGTNYGYTF. CDR3 nucleotide sequence: TGCAGCGTTGACAGGGGGGGGACTAACTATGGCTACACCTTC.

This chain links TRBV21-1 with TRBJ2-1; the DNA was not used to check the table's D call, TRBD1. TRBV21-1 is assigned pseudogene status. The CDR3 contains 20 residues. The DNA of the CDR3 is TGTGCCAGCAGCAAAAGGACAGGATTACGCGGTCCCCCCTCCTACAATGAGCAGTTCTTC. Translation gives CASSKRTGLRGPPSYNEQFF.

The chain employs TRBV3-1 (or the pseudogene TRBV3-2) and TRBJ2-5, with TRBD2 matching over 8 bases. J lost 4 bases, V lost 7 bases, and 11 bases had no gene match. This CDR3 is built from 15 residues. CDR1 is LGHDT and CDR2 is YNNKEL in the germline V gene (reference sequence). The CDR3 nucleotides read TGTGCCAGCACCCGATCGCGGGGGGCGGCAGAGACCCAGTACTTC. Protein product: CASTRSRGAAETQYF.

The rearrangement joins TRBV6-4 to TRBJ1-1; D is unresolved. CDR3 length: 13 residues. Germline V CDR1 and CDR2: MRHNA, SNTAGT. Trimming removed 8 bases at V and 0 bases at J, with 10 bases between. The CDR3 loop is CASSLEMNTEAFF. In DNA form, the CDR3 reads TGTGCCAGCTCTCTAGAGATGAACACTGAAGCTTTCTTT.

This rearrangement joins TRBV7-2 to TRBJ1-2, with D possibly matching TRBD1 (5 bases). The germline V gene encodes CDR1 SGHTA and CDR2 FQGNSA. The CDR3 extends over 16 amino acids. V shed 7 bases and J shed 4 bases, with 22 bases lying between them. The CDR3 nucleotides read TGTGCCAGCACCTGGTCGGCAGGGTTTACCCCCTATGGCTACACCTTC. This codes for CASTWSAGFTPYGYTF. Full variable domain (rest looked up from reference TRBV7-2 and TRBJ1-2): GAGVSQSPSNKVTEKGKDVELRCDPISGHTALYWYRQSLGQGLEFLIYFQGNSAPDKSGLPSDRFSAERTGGSVSTLTIQRTQQEDSAVYLCASTWSAGFTPYGYTFGSGTRLTVV.

This rearrangement joins TRBV4-1 to TRBJ2-5; 7 bases are shared with TRBD1. Losses at the gene ends were 6 bases for V and 2 bases for J; bases not matched to a gene: 9. Germline CDR1 is MGHRA and CDR2 is YSYEKL. The CDR3 consists of 15 residues. CDR3 DNA: TGCGCCAGCAGGCGTAACCTGGGACAGCAAGAGACCCAGTACTTC. It encodes CASRRNLGQQETQYF.

This clone was detected a few times. The chain is built from TRBV14 and TRBJ1-4; the D gene is possibly TRBD1 (5 bases). The V gene lost 0 bases and the J gene lost 6 bases, with 11 bases spanning the gap. There are 15 residues in the CDR3. CDR1 is SGHDN, CDR2 FVKESK, per germline. DNA for the CDR3: TGTGCCAGCAGCCAAGATCGATCAGGGTATGAAAAACTGTTTTTT. Amino acids: CASSQDRSGYEKLFF.

The chain couples TRBV5-4 to TRBJ2-2; either TRBD1 or TRBD2 may fit D (6 bases each). The V gene's germline CDR1 is SGHNT and CDR2 YYREEE (reference sequence). Trimming stripped 0 bases from V and 9 bases from J, with 9 bases between. CDR3 length: 13 residues. As DNA, the CDR3 is TGTGCCAGCAGCTTGGCGGGGGCCCGGGAGCTGTTTTTT. Its translation: CASSLAGARELFF. Combining the CDR3 with reference TRBV5-4 and TRBJ2-2 gives the whole variable domain ETGVTQSPTHLIKTRGQQVTLRCSSQSGHNTVSWYQQALGQGPQFIFQYYREEENGRGNFPPRFSGLQFPNYSSELNVNALELDDSALYLCASSLAGARELFFGEGSRLTVL.

J is TRBJ2-5 and V is TRBV3-1 (or the pseudogene TRBV3-2); D is unresolved. Germline-derived CDR1 and CDR2 are LGHDT and YNNKEL (reference sequence). Trimming stripped 1 base from V and 7 bases from J, with 4 bases between. The CDR3 loop spans 11 amino acids. CDR3 loop: CASSQVATQYF. CDR3 DNA: TGTGCCAGCAGCCAAGTCGCGACCCAGTACTTC.

The V call is TRBV25-1, the J call TRBJ2-3, with D possibly TRBD2 on 6 matching bases. There are 15 residues in the CDR3. The V gene lost 8 bases and the J gene lost 0 bases, with 15 bases spanning the gap. Germline V CDR1 and CDR2: MGHDK, SYGVNS. CDR3 in DNA: TGTGCCAGCTCGCCGCGGGGCCTGAGCACAGATACGCAGTATTTT. Protein: CASSPRGLSTDTQYF.